The clone carrying this TCR beta chain was observed many times. Its specificity is not known. The data were obtained in a study of CD8+CD57+ T cells in acquired aplastic anemia. Broader study findings: Shared by patients and controls, 25 to 35 CD8+ CDR3s were abundant in patients. No significant patient-versus-control difference appeared in CD8+ Simpson's diversity.

The V segment lost 7 bases and the J segment 1 base; nucleotides outside the gene matches: 6. Germline V CDR1 and CDR2: MNHNS, SASEGT. The CDR3 runs to 14 residues. Patients sequenced had flow cytometry evidence of CD8+CD57+ cell expansion. Every one of the patients had aplastic anemia (severe, acquired). Genomic DNA, serving as template, underwent TCR beta VDJ and CDR3 profiling. A single record per CDR3 protein comes from TCRdb applying MiXCR to the reads. The table records 150,000 or so distinct CDR3 sequences, over 40% of them present only once. The receptor was isolated from a human donor with aplastic anemia. J is TRBJ1-1 and V is TRBV6-1; TRBD1 matches 7 bases. Source material: sorted CD4+, CD8+, or CD8+CD57+ T cells (not recorded which) from PBMCs. The CDR3 region has the DNA TGTGCCAGCACAGACAGGGCAACGAACACTGAAGCTTTCTTT. This gives the protein CASTDRATNTEAFF.